A single sample is the source of the 4 T cell receptor beta chains below, sequenced in a study of Graves' ophthalmopathy and Graves' hyperthyroidism. Using RNA transcripts, the TCR beta CDR3 regions were amplified. First-round RT-PCR employed HTBI primers, with a second-round multiplex PCR after it. TCRdb itself ran the multiplex PCR reads through MiXCR, one entry per CDR3 protein. Of about 660,000 distinct CDR3 sequences in the sample, about 38% were seen once. The material sequenced was peripheral blood. Receptors originate from an adult man with Graves' ophthalmopathy.

This clonotype has ten or more counts. V is TRBV7-2 and J is TRBJ2-7, with 12 bases matching TRBD2. In germline, CDR1 is SGHTA, CDR2 FQGNSA. V trimming: 5 bases; J trimming: 3 bases; junction bases outside the gene matches: 5. CDR3 length: 15 amino acids. In nucleotides, the CDR3 is TGTGCCAGCAGCGTTACACTAGCGGGGGGCTACGAGCAGTACTTC. Its protein is CASSVTLAGGYEQYF.

The chain joins TRBV2 to TRBJ2-5; D is perhaps TRBD1 (6 bases). CDR1 is SNHLY and CDR2 is FYNNEI in the germline V gene. There are 12 residues in the CDR3. Deletions cut 4 bases from V and 7 bases from J, with 10 bases between. The CDR3 reads CASSGGPRTQYF. In nucleotides, the CDR3 is TGTGCCAGCAGTGGGGGGCCGAGGACCCAGTACTTC.

This clonotype was seen many times. The V gene is TRBV7-8, the J gene TRBJ2-5; 8 bases fit TRBD1. CDR1 SGHVS and CDR2 FQNEAQ come from the germline V gene. This CDR3 has 16 residues. V lost 0 bases and J lost 5; bases outside the gene matches: 8. CDR3 region: CASSLAGQGGSETQYF. CDR3 coding DNA: TGTGCCAGCAGCTTAGCAGGACAGGGCGGATCGGAGACCCAGTACTTC.

With respect to this clonotype: One junction end disagrees with the germline gene, perhaps due to a read error. The chain uses TRBV10-2 and TRBJ1-4; 11 bases are shared with TRBD1. Germline CDR1 reads WSHSY; CDR2 reads SAAADI. The length of the CDR3 is 16 residues. The CDR3, as DNA: TGTGCCAGCACCAAAACCTCCTGGACAGGGGGCGAAAAACTGTTTTTT. It encodes CASTKTSWTGGEKLFF.